The clone carrying this T cell receptor (beta chain) was counted only a few times. Peptide pools at around 1.1 ug/mL each stimulated CFSE-labeled PBMCs over a roughly six-day culture. One entry per CDR3 protein results from TCRdb running MiXCR on the 5' RACE reads. The table lists roughly 250 distinct CDR3 sequences, about 1.9% of them singletons. The data derive from a study of Japanese encephalitis immunity and Zika vaccine responses. For the study at large: Some participants got one YFV vaccine dose before ZPIV; others were flavivirus-naive.

Germline CDR1 is LGHNA and CDR2 is YSLEER. There are 15 residues in the CDR3. V shed 6 bases and J shed 5 bases, with 16 bases lying between them. The source of this sequence is an adult man who received an inactivated Zika virus vaccine. Source: antigen-activated CD8+ T cells from blood, cultured, taken during a Zika inactivated vaccine study. The chain employs TRBV4-3 and TRBJ2-2; D may be TRBD2 (7 bases). This CDR3 reads CASSLEGGRTGELFF. The CDR3 nucleotides are TGCGCCAGCAGTCTTGAGGGGGGGCGAACCGGGGAGCTGTTTTTT.